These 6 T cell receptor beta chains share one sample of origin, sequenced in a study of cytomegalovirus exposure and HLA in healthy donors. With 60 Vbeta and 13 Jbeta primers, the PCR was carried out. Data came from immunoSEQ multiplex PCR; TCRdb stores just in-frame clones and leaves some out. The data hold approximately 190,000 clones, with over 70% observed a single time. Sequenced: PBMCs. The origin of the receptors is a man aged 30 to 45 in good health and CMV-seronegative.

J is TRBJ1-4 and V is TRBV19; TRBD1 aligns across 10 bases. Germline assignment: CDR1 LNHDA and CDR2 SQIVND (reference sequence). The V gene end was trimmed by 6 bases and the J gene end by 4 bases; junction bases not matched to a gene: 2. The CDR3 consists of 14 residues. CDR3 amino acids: CASRDRGRNEKLFF. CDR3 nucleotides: TGTGCCAGTAGAGACAGGGGGCGTAATGAAAAACTGTTTTTT. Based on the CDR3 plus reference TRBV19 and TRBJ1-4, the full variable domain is DGGITQSPKYLFRKEGQNVTLSCEQNLNHDAMYWYRQDPGQGLRLIYYSQIVNDFQKGDIAEGYSVSREKKESFPLTVTSAQKNPTAFYLCASRDRGRNEKLFFGSGTQLSVL.

CDR3 loop: CASSLIRGGETQYF. The CDR3 nucleotides are TGCGCCAGCAGCCTGATACGGGGGGGAGAGACCCAGTACTTC. The rearrangement uses TRBV4-1 and TRBJ2-5; 8 bases agree with TRBD2. J was trimmed by 4 bases and V by 4 bases; bases with no gene match: 5. The CDR3 loop spans 14 amino acids. Germline V lookup: CDR1 MGHRA, CDR2 YSYEKL.

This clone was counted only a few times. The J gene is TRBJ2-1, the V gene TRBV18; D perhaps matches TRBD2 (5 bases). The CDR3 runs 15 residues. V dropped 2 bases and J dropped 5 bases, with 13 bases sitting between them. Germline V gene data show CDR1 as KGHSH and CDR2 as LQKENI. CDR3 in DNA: TGTGCCAGCTCACCAGGACTGGGAACAAACAATGAGCAGTTCTTC. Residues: CASSPGLGTNNEQFF.

Written as DNA, the CDR3 is TGTGCCAGCTCCAACCGGGGTGGCTCCTACGAGCAGTACTTC. Translation: CASSNRGGSYEQYF. V is TRBV7-2 and J is TRBJ2-5; D possibly corresponds to TRBD2 (5 bases). The J call may not be correct, given that the DNA end is closer to TRBJ2-7. CDR3 length: 14 amino acids. CDR1 is SGHTA and CDR2 is FQGNSA in the germline V gene.

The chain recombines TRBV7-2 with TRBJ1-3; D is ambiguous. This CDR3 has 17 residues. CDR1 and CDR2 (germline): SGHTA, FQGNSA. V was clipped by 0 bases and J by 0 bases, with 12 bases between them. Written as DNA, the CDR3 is TGTGCCAGCAGCTTAGCTCACTACCCGGTCTCTGGAAACACCATATATTTT. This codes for CASSLAHYPVSGNTIYF.

CDR3 bases: TGTGCCAGCAGCCCAAACCCGAGCCCACCCCTCCACTTT. Its protein is CASSPNPSPPLHF. The rearrangement joins TRBV11-2 to TRBJ1-6; no firm D call. This CDR3 contains 13 residues. Germline CDR1 and CDR2: SGHAT and FQNNGV. The germline V and J ends were trimmed by 5 bases and 11 bases, with 13 bases remaining between them.